The 7 T cell receptor beta chains below all came from one sample that was sequenced in a study of blood T cell repertoires in COVID-19. Here immunoSEQ multiplex PCR was the method, and the copy in TCRdb shows in-frame clones only, minus some. The repertoire holds 110,000 or so clones, approximately 81% seen once, with around an eighth in the top ten. What was sequenced was peripheral blood. These receptors were collected from a human donor in a cohort sampled during active COVID-19.

This chain connects TRBV7-2 to TRBJ2-3; no reliable D call. The CDR3 runs to 14 residues. Germline CDR1 reads SGHTA; CDR2 reads FQGNSA. Trimming took 5 bases from V and 1 from J, leaving 10 bases between them. CDR3 amino acids: CASSPPYRTDTQYF. The CDR3 nucleotides read TGTGCCAGCAGCCCCCCCTATCGCACAGATACGCAGTATTTT.

The rearrangement uses TRBV28 and TRBJ1-2; 7 nucleotides align to TRBD1. This CDR3 is built from 12 residues. V dropped 6 bases and J dropped 5; count of bases not matched to a gene: 3. The V gene's germline CDR1 is MDHEN and CDR2 SYDVKM. DNA for the CDR3: TGTGCCAGCAGCTACAGGGGTTATGGCTACACCTTC. As protein: CASSYRGYGYTF.

V gene TRBV4-1 combines with J gene TRBJ2-7; TRBD1 agrees at 10 bases. The germline V gene encodes CDR1 MGHRA and CDR2 YSYEKL. V shed 6 bases, J shed 5 bases, and the junction held 10 bases outside the gene matches. This CDR3 region has 15 residues. CDR3 DNA: TGCGCCAGCAGGGCCATCGGGACAGGGGACGACGAGCAGTACTTC. It codes for CASRAIGTGDDEQYF.

This chain links TRBV15 with TRBJ2-3; D call uncertain. Per the germline V gene, CDR1 is LNHNV and CDR2 is YYDKDF (reference sequence). V was trimmed by 0 bases and J by 1 base, leaving 11 bases between them. The CDR3 runs to 16 residues. CDR3 DNA sequence: TGTGCCACCAGCAGAGATCAGAACTATCGCACAGATACGCAGTATTTT. The encoded protein is CATSRDQNYRTDTQYF. Full variable domain (missing parts from reference TRBV15 and TRBJ2-3): DAMVIQNPRYQVTQFGKPVTLSCSQTLNHNVMYWYQQKSSQAPKLLFHYYDKDFNNEADTPDNFQSRRPNTSFCFLDIRSPGLGDTAMYLCATSRDQNYRTDTQYFGPGTRLTVL.

The genes are TRBV6-4 and TRBJ2-1, with TRBD2 matching over 12 bases. This CDR3 contains 16 residues. The V segment lost 5 bases and the J segment 3 bases; nucleotides outside the gene matches: 5. Per germline, CDR1 MRHNA and CDR2 SNTAGT. The CDR3 nucleotides read TGTGCCAGCAGTACACAACTAGCGGGGGGCTACAATGAGCAGTTCTTC. Translating it yields CASSTQLAGGYNEQFF.

The chain has TRBV7-6 and TRBJ1-1; a possible D gene is TRBD1 (5 bases). CDR3 length: 16 residues. Deletions cut 4 bases from V and 1 base from J, with 16 bases between. CDR1 and CDR2 from the germline V gene are SGHVS and FNYEAQ. The CDR3 nucleotides are TGTGCCAGCAGCTACGGGGAGGGGACGCCGAACACTGAAGCTTTCTTT. Residues: CASSYGEGTPNTEAFF.

This chain joins TRBV12-3 or TRBV12-4 and TRBJ1-5; the D is unclear. The CDR3 runs to 13 residues. V dropped 5 bases and J dropped 6 bases, with 11 bases sitting between them. CDR3 in DNA: TGTGCCAGCAGTCCAGCGGGGAGTCAGCCCCAGCATTTT. It yields the protein CASSPAGSQPQHF.